Below, 19 T cell receptor beta chains from the same sample are listed, as sequenced in a study of blood T cell repertoires in COVID-19. The repertoire was sequenced with immunoSEQ multiplex PCR; TCRdb's copy has only in-frame clones and lacks some. Of about 240,000 clones listed, 70% to 90% are singletons. Input material: peripheral blood. The source of these receptors is a man between 45 and 60 years old with acute or convalescent COVID-19.

This clone was seen a single time. The chain uses TRBV28 and TRBJ2-6; no firm D call. This CDR3 contains 13 residues. The V and J ends lost 7 bases and 4 bases respectively, with 8 bases between them. Germline V CDR1 and CDR2: MDHEN, SYDVKM. The CDR3 loop reads CASTVAGANVLTF. CDR3 coding DNA: TGTGCCAGCACGGTCGCGGGGGCCAACGTCCTGACTTTC.

This sequence joins TRBV5-1 and TRBJ1-2; perhaps TRBD1 as D (6 bases). The V gene lost 0 bases and the J gene lost 3 bases, with 24 bases spanning the gap. The CDR3 covers 19 residues. The germline CDR1 and CDR2 sequences are SGHRS and YFSETQ. CDR3 sequence (DNA): TGCGCCAGCAGCTTGGGAACCGGGACACTTACACGCTATGACTATGGCTACACCTTC. It is translated as CASSLGTGTLTRYDYGYTF.

The chain has TRBV5-1 and TRBJ1-1, with TRBD1 identical over 8 bases. Germline V gene sequence: CDR1 SGHRS, CDR2 YFSETQ. Trimming took 2 bases from V and 2 from J; bases not matched to a gene: 5. The CDR3 is made up of 15 amino acids. The CDR3: CASSFRDRHNTEAFF. The CDR3 DNA reads TGCGCCAGCAGCTTCCGGGACAGGCACAACACTGAAGCTTTCTTT.

The rearrangement joins TRBV10-3 to TRBJ1-4; 7 bases align to TRBD1. In germline, CDR1 is ENHRY, CDR2 SYGVKD. V gave up 2 bases and J gave up 6 bases; unmatched junction bases: 6. CDR3 size: 15 residues. CDR3 residues: CAISEPRQGYEKLFF. The DNA for the CDR3 is TGTGCCATCAGTGAGCCGAGACAGGGATATGAAAAACTGTTTTTT.

This clone has just one count. The genes are TRBV13 and TRBJ1-2; TRBD1 aligns across 9 bases. The V gene end was trimmed by 4 bases and the J gene end by 2 bases; junction bases not matched to a gene: 11. Germline CDR1 reads PRHDT; CDR2 reads FYEKMQ (reference sequence). The CDR3 runs 17 residues. The CDR3 here is CASSYSSRDRVNYGYTF. The CDR3 bases are TGTGCCAGCAGCTACTCTTCCCGGGACAGGGTAAACTATGGCTACACCTTC.

V usage is TRBV11-3 and J usage is TRBJ2-1, with 10 bases identical to TRBD2. CDR1 is SGHNT, CDR2 YENEEA, per germline. The V gene end was trimmed by 3 bases and the J gene end by 1 base; junction bases not matched to a gene: 6. The CDR3 is made up of 17 amino acids. This chain's CDR3 is CASSLASGSLSYNEQFF. In nucleotides, the CDR3 is TGTGCCAGCAGCTTGGCTAGCGGGAGTTTATCCTACAATGAGCAGTTCTTC.

This sequence joins TRBV23-1 and TRBJ1-6, with D perhaps TRBD1 (5 bases). TRBV23-1 is given ORF status, its function remaining uncertain. Trimming removed 0 bases at V and 2 bases at J, with 14 bases between. The CDR3 contains 18 residues. DNA for the CDR3: TGCGCCAGCAGTCAATCTTCCCCCCGACAGACCTATAATTCACCCCTCCACTTT. Residues: CASSQSSPRQTYNSPLHF.

The rearrangement joins TRBV18 to TRBJ2-5, with 8 bases identical to TRBD1. The germline V gene encodes CDR1 KGHSH and CDR2 LQKENI. V lost 2 bases and J lost 5; bases outside the gene matches: 4. The CDR3 has 14 amino acids. The CDR3: CASSPSGGGETQYF. CDR3 nucleotides: TGTGCCAGCTCACCATCAGGGGGCGGGGAGACCCAGTACTTC.

The CDR3 region has the DNA TGTGCCAGCAGGTGGGGACTAGCGGGAGGGAGCTCCTACAATGAGCAGTTCTTC. It specifies CASRWGLAGGSSYNEQFF. This rearrangement joins TRBV28 to TRBJ2-1, with TRBD2 identical over 16 bases. V trimming: 6 bases; J trimming: 0 bases; junction bases outside the gene matches: 5. The CDR3 runs to 18 residues. CDR1 and CDR2 (germline): MDHEN, SYDVKM.

CDR3 amino acids: CASSLPRVMNTEAFF. In nucleotides, the CDR3 is TGTGCCAGCTCACTACCGAGAGTCATGAACACTGAAGCTTTCTTT. The chain recombines TRBV18 with TRBJ1-1; D not resolved. CDR3 length equals 15 residues. Trimming removed 4 bases at V and 0 bases at J, with 12 bases between. Germline CDR1 and CDR2: KGHSH and LQKENI.

This sequence joins TRBV10-3 and TRBJ2-1; TRBD2 is a possible D gene (6 bases). The CDR3 is 16 amino acids. Germline CDR1 reads ENHRY; CDR2 reads SYGVKD. Between the trimmed V and J ends, which lost 0 bases and 0 bases, there was a span of 9 bases. In DNA, the CDR3 is TGTGCCATCAGTGAGTCGCGGGGCAGCTCCTACAATGAGCAGTTCTTC. Its protein is CAISESRGSSYNEQFF.

This rearrangement joins TRBV7-3 to TRBJ2-7; the D gene is possibly TRBD2 (6 bases). CDR1 and CDR2 (germline): SGHTA, FQGTGA. This CDR3 region has 13 residues. V was shortened by 3 bases and J by 7 bases, with 13 bases between the two germline ends. The CDR3 loop reads CASSFSSVGEQYF. CDR3 coding DNA: TGTGCCAGCAGCTTTTCTAGCGTCGGGGAGCAGTACTTC.

The V gene is TRBV18, the J gene TRBJ1-1; 8 nucleotides line up with TRBD1. Germline V lookup: CDR1 KGHSH, CDR2 LQKENI. CDR3 size: 14 residues. V dropped 3 bases and J dropped 5; count of bases not matched to a gene: 5. The CDR3 reads CASSPQGARTEAFF. In nucleotides, the CDR3 is TGTGCCAGCTCACCCCAGGGGGCGCGAACTGAAGCTTTCTTT.

This clone was observed a single time. The chain joins TRBV6-2 or TRBV6-3 to TRBJ2-5; 7 bases agree with TRBD1. With V trimmed by 6 bases and J by 5 bases, 6 bases remained unmatched. The CDR3 has 13 residues. Germline CDR1 reads MNHEY; CDR2 reads SVGEGT. The CDR3 DNA reads as TGTGCCAGCAGCCGAGACAGGGTTGAGACCCAGTACTTC. Its translation is CASSRDRVETQYF.

The chain has TRBV7-8 and TRBJ2-2, with a possible D match to TRBD2 (6 bases). From germline, CDR1 is SGHVS and CDR2 FQNEAQ. The CDR3 length is 16 residues. V gave up 4 bases and J gave up 5 bases, with 17 bases separating them. This chain's CDR3 is CASSSGLGGNTGELFF. The CDR3 DNA reads as TGTGCCAGCAGCTCGGGACTGGGGGGAAATACCGGGGAGCTGTTTTTT. The full variable domain, with the rest looked up from reference TRBV7-8 and TRBJ2-2, is GAGVSQSPRYKVAKRGQDVALRCDPISGHVSLFWYQQALGQGPEFLTYFQNEAQLDKSGLPSDRFFAERPEGSVSTLKIQRTQQEDSAVYLCASSSGLGGNTGELFFGEGSRLTVL.

This chain uses TRBV24-1 with TRBJ2-1; 7 bases map to TRBD2. V trimming: 10 bases; J trimming: 3 bases; junction bases outside the gene matches: 11. The germline V gene has CDR1 KGHDR and CDR2 SFDVKD. This CDR3 is built from 15 residues. In DNA form, the CDR3 reads TGTGCCACTCGAGGGGCTAGCGGAGACTACAATGAGCAGTTCTTC. As protein: CATRGASGDYNEQFF.

This sequence joins TRBV6-5 and TRBJ1-2; TRBD1 agrees at 7 bases. The length of the CDR3 is 15 residues. The V and J ends lost 6 bases and 1 base, in that order; junction bases with no gene match: 8. Germline V gene lookup returns CDR1 MNHEY and CDR2 SVGAGI. CDR3 sequence: CASRGTGDNNYGYTF. DNA of the CDR3: TGTGCCAGCAGGGGCACAGGGGATAATAACTATGGCTACACCTTC.

This chain uses TRBV29-1 with TRBJ2-1; tentative D call: TRBD2 (6 bases). V was shortened by 5 bases and J by 0 bases, with 11 bases between the two germline ends. The CDR3 has 14 residues. The germline V gene encodes CDR1 SQVTM and CDR2 ANQGSEA. CDR3 sequence (DNA): TGCAGCGTTCGGACTACGCCCTCCTACAATGAGCAGTTCTTC. This translates into CSVRTTPSYNEQFF.

A remark on this clone: One junction end does not reproduce the germline sequence, and a read error may be involved. The rearrangement uses TRBV2 and TRBJ1-6; 9 nucleotides line up with TRBD1. The V gene's germline CDR1 is SNHLY and CDR2 FYNNEI. The length of the CDR3 is 18 residues. The chain's CDR3 is CASSGNRGLPSWDSPLHF. The CDR3 bases are TGTGCCAGCAGTGGAAACAGGGGGCTCCCTTCCTGGGATTCGCCCCTCCACTTT.